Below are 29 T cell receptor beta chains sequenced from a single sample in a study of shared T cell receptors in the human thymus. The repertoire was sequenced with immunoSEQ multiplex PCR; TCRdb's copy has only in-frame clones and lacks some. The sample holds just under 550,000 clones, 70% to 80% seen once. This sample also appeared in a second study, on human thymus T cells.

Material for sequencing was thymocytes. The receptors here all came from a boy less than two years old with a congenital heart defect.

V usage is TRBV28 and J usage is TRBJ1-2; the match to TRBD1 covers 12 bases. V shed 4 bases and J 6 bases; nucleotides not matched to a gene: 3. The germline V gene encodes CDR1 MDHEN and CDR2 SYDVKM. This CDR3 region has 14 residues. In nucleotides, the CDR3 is TGTGCCAGCAGTTGGGGGACAGGGGGCAATGGCTACACCTTC. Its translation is CASSWGTGGNGYTF.

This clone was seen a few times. Written as DNA, the CDR3 is TGTGCCAGTAGTATCGGTACCTACGAGCAGTACTTC. Encoded protein: CASSIGTYEQYF. The chain couples TRBV19 to TRBJ2-7; D ambiguous. The CDR3 spans 12 residues. In germline, CDR1 is LNHDA, CDR2 SQIVND (reference sequence). Between the trimmed V and J ends, which lost 3 bases and 2 bases, there was a span of 5 bases.

Here the CDR3 reads CASSLAGDRVRTEAFF. The CDR3 coding sequence is TGTGCCAGCAGCTTGGCCGGAGACAGGGTAAGGACTGAAGCTTTCTTT. The chain has TRBV5-4 and TRBJ1-1; 7 bases align to TRBD1. With V trimmed by 0 bases and J by 5 bases, 10 bases remained unmatched. Per germline, CDR1 SGHNT and CDR2 YYREEE (reference sequence). There are 16 residues in the CDR3. Looking up the rest from reference TRBV5-4 and TRBJ1-1 gives the full variable domain: ETGVTQSPTHLIKTRGQQVTLRCSSQSGHNTVSWYQQALGQGPQFIFQYYREEENGRGNFPPRFSGLQFPNYSSELNVNALELDDSALYLCASSLAGDRVRTEAFFGQGTRLTVV.

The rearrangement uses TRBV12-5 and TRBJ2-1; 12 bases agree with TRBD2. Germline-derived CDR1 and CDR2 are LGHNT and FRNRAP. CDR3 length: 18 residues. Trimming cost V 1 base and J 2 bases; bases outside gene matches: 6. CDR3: CASGLGTRLAGAYNEQFF. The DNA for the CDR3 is TGTGCTAGTGGTTTGGGTACCCGACTAGCGGGAGCCTACAATGAGCAGTTCTTC.

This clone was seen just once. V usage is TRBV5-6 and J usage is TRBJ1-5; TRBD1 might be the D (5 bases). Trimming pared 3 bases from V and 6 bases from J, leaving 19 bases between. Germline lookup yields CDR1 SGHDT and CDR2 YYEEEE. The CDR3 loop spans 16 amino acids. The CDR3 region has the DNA TGTGCCAGCAGCTACCGAAGTTGGGGGAGGGGTCAGCCCCAGCATTTT. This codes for CASSYRSWGRGQPQHF.

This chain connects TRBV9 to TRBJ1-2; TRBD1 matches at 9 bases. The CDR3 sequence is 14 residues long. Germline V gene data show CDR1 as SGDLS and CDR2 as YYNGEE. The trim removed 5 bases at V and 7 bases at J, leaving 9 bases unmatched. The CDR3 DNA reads TGTGCCAGCAGTTGGGGGGACAGGGTATCTGGCTACACCTTC. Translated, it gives CASSWGDRVSGYTF.

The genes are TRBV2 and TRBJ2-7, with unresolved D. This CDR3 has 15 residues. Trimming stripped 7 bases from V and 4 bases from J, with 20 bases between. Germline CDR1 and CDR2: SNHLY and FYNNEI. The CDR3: CASTRVRIPTYEQYF. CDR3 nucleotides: TGTGCCAGCACCCGGGTTCGGATCCCGACGTACGAGCAGTACTTC.

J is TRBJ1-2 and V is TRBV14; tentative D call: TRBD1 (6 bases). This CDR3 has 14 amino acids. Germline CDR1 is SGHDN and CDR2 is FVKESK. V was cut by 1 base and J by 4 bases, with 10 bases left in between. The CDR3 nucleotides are TGTGCCAGCAGCCAAGGCGGGGGCGGCTATGGCTACACCTTC. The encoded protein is CASSQGGGGYGYTF. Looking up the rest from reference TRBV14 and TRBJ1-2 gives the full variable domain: EAGVTQFPSHSVIEKGQTVTLRCDPISGHDNLYWYRRVMGKEIKFLLHFVKESKQDESGMPNNRFLAERTGGTYSTLKVQPAELEDSGVYFCASSQGGGGYGYTFGSGTRLTVV.

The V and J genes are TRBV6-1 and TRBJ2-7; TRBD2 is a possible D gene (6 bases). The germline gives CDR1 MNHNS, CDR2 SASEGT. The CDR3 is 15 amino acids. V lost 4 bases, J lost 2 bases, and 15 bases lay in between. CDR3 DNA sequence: TGTGCCAGCAGTGTGGGGGGAGCGCACACCTACGAGCAGTACTTC. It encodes CASSVGGAHTYEQYF.

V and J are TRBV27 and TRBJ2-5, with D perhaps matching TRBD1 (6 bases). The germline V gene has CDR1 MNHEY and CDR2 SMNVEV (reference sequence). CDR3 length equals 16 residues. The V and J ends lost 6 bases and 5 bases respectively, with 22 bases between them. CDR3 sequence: CASSPGYWGHRETQYF. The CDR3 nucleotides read TGTGCCAGCAGCCCCGGCTATTGGGGGCACAGGGAGACCCAGTACTTC.

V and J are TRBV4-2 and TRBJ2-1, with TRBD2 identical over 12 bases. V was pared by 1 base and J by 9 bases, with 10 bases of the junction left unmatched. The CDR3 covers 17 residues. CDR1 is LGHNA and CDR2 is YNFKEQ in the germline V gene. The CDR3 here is CASSQGHRLAGGGEQFF. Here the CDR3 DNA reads TGTGCCAGCAGCCAAGGGCACCGCCTAGCGGGAGGGGGTGAGCAGTTCTTC.

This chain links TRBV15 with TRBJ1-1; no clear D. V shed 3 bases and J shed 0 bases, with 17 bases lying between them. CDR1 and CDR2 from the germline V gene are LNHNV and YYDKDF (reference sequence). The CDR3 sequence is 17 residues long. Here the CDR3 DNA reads TGTGCCACCAGCAGGCGGGGAGGATACAAAGTGAACACTGAAGCTTTCTTT. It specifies CATSRRGGYKVNTEAFF.

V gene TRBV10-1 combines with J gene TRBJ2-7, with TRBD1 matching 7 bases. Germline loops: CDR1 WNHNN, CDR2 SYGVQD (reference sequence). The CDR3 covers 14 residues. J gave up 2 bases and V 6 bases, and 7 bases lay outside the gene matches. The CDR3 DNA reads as TGCGCCAGCAGCCAGGACAGGAGAGCCTACGAGCAGTACTTC. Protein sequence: CASSQDRRAYEQYF.

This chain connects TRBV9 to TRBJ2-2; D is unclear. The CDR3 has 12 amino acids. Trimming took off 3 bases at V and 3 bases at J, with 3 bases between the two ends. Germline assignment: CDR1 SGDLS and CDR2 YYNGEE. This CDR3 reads CASSGDTGELFF. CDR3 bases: TGTGCCAGCAGCGGAGACACCGGGGAGCTGTTTTTT.

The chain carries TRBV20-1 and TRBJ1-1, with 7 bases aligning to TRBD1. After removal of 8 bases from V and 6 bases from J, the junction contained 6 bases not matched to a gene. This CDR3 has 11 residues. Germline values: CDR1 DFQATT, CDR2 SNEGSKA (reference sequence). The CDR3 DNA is TGCAGTCCTAACCAGGGGGCTGAAGCTTTCTTT. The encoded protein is CSPNQGAEAFF.

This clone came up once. CDR3 sequence (DNA): TGTGCCAGTAGTCTGGGACTGTCCTCCTACGAGCAGTACTTC. This codes for CASSLGLSSYEQYF. This rearrangement joins TRBV19 to TRBJ2-7; perhaps TRBD2 as D (6 bases). The V and J ends lost 5 bases and 0 bases respectively, with 11 bases between them. Germline V gene sequence: CDR1 LNHDA, CDR2 SQIVND (reference sequence). The CDR3 runs to 14 residues.

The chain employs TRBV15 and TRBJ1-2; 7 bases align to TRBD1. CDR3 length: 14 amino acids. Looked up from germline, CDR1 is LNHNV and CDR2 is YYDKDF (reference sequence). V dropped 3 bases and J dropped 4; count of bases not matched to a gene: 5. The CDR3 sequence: CATSSMDRRYGYTF. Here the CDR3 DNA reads TGTGCCACCAGCAGTATGGACAGGCGCTATGGCTACACCTTC.

The CDR3 spells CASQGKGTQYF. The CDR3 coding sequence is TGTGCCAGCCAGGGAAAGGGCACCCAGTACTTC. The chain has TRBV28 and TRBJ2-5; D is perhaps TRBD1 (5 bases). Trimming cost V 8 bases and J 8 bases, with 12 bases left between them. The CDR3 extends over 11 amino acids. Germline V gene data show CDR1 as MDHEN and CDR2 as SYDVKM.

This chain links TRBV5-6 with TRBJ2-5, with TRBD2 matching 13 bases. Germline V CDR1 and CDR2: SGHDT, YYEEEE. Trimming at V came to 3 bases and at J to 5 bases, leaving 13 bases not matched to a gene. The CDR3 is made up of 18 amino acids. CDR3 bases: TGTGCCAGCAGCTACGAAAAACCGACTAGCGGGAGGATCGAGACCCAGTACTTC. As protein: CASSYEKPTSGRIETQYF.

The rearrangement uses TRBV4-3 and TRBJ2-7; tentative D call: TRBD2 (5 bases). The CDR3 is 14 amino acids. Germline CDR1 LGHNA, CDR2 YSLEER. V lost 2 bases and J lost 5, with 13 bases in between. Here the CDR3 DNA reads TGCGCCAGCAGCCAATTGGGCGTCGGGAACGAGCAGTACTTC. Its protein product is CASSQLGVGNEQYF.

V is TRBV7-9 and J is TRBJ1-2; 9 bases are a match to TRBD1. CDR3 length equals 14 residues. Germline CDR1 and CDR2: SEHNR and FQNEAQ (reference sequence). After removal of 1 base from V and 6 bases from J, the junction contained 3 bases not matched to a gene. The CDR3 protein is CASSLGRTGDGYTF. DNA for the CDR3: TGTGCCAGCAGCTTAGGCCGGACAGGGGATGGCTACACCTTC. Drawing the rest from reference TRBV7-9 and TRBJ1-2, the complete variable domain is DTGVSQNPRHKITKRGQNVTFRCDPISEHNRLYWYRQTLGQGPEFLTYFQNEAQLEKSRLLSDRFSAERPKGSFSTLEIQRTEQGDSAMYLCASSLGRTGDGYTFGSGTRLTVV.

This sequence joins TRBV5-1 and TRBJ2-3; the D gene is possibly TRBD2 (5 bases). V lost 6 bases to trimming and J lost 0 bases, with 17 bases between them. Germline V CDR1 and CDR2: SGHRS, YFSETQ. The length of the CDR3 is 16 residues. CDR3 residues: CASTGPGLTSTDTQYF. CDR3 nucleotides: TGCGCCAGCACCGGACCCGGACTCACTAGCACAGATACGCAGTATTTT.

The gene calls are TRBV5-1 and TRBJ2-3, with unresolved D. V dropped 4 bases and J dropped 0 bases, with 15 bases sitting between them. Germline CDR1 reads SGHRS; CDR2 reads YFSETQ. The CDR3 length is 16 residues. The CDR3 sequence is CASSLGFVSSTDTQYF. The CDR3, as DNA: TGCGCCAGCAGCCTCGGGTTCGTGTCGAGCACAGATACGCAGTATTTT.

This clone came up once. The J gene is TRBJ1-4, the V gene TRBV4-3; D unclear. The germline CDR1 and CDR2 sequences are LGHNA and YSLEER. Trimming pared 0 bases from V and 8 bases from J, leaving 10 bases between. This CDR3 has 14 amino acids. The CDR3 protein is CASSQDKGSEKLFF. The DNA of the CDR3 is TGCGCCAGCAGCCAAGATAAAGGTAGCGAAAAACTGTTTTTT.

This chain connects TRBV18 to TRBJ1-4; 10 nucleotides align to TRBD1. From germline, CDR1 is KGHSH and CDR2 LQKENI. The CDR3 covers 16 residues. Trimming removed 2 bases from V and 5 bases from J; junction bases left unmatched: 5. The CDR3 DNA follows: TGTGCCAGCTCACCAACACCGGGACAGGGGAATGAAAAACTGTTTTTT. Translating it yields CASSPTPGQGNEKLFF.

The CDR3 spells CSVELTGGNTIYF. Written as DNA, the CDR3 is TGCAGCGTTGAGCTTACGGGGGGAAACACCATATATTTT. This chain connects TRBV29-1 to TRBJ1-3, with D uncertain. The germline V gene has CDR1 SQVTM and CDR2 ANQGSEA. The ends were cut back, 3 bases at V and 4 bases at J, with 10 bases in the middle. This CDR3 is built from 13 residues.

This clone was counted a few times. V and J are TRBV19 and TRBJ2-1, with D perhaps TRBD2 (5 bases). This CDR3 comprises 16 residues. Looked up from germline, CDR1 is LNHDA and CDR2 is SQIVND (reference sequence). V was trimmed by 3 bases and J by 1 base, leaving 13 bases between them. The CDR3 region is CASSISREASYNEQFF. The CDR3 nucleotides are TGTGCCAGTAGTATTTCCCGGGAAGCTTCCTACAATGAGCAGTTCTTC.

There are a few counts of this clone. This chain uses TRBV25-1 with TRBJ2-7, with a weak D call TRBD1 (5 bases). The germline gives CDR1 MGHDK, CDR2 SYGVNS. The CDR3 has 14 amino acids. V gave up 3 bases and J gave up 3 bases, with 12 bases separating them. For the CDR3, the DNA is TGTGCCAGCAGTGAGTTTCCAGGGAACTACGAGCAGTACTTC. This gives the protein CASSEFPGNYEQYF.

Here the CDR3 reads CASIDRQGTYGYTF. The DNA for the CDR3 is TGCGCCAGCATTGACCGACAGGGTACTTATGGCTACACCTTC. V is TRBV10-1 and J is TRBJ1-2, with 7 bases fitting TRBD1. After removal of 7 bases from V and 5 bases from J, the junction contained 10 bases not matched to a gene. CDR1 is WNHNN, CDR2 SYGVQD, per germline (reference sequence). The CDR3 covers 14 residues.